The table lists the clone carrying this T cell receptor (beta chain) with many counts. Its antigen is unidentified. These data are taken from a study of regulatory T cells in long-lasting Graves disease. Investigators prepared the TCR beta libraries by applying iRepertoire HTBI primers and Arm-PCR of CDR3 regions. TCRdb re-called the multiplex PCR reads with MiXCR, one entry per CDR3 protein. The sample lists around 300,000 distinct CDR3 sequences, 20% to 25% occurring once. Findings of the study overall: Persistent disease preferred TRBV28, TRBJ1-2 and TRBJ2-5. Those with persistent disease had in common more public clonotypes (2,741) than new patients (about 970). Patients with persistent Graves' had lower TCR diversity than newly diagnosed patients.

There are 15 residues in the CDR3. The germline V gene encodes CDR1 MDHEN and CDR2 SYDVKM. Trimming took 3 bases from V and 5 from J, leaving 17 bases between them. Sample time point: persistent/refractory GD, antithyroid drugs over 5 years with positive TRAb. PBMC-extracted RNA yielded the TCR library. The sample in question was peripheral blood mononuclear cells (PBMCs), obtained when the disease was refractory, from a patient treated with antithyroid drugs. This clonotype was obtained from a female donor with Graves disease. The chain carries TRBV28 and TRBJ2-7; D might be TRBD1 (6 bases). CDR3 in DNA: TGTGCCAGCAGTTTTTTTGGACAGAAAGGCCACGAGCAGTACTTC. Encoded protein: CASSFFGQKGHEQYF.